These 23 T cell receptor beta chains were all obtained from the same sample, sequenced in a study of control samples from healthy donors and cancer patients. Generated by immunoSEQ multiplex PCR, the TCRdb table keeps only in-frame clones and is missing some. Of some 150,000 clones listed, roughly 94% are singletons. The sample was PBMCs. All receptors derive from a man aged 55 to 70 with colorectal cancer.

The J gene is TRBJ1-1, the V gene TRBV29-1; maybe TRBD1 (5 bases). CDR1 is SQVTM and CDR2 is ANQGSEA in the germline V gene. The CDR3 spans 12 residues. V was cut by 7 bases and J by 5 bases, with 14 bases left in between. CDR3: CSGGRGETEAFF. For the CDR3, the DNA is TGCAGCGGGGGGAGAGGTGAAACTGAAGCTTTCTTT.

The chain recombines TRBV19 with TRBJ2-2, with D unresolved. CDR1 is LNHDA, CDR2 SQIVND, per germline (reference sequence). V was clipped by 5 bases and J by 7 bases, with 8 bases between them. The CDR3 consists of 12 residues. The CDR3 loop is CASSSSGGELFF. The CDR3 nucleotides read TGTGCCAGTAGTTCCTCCGGCGGGGAGCTGTTTTTT.

The chain joins TRBV9 to TRBJ2-7; D might be TRBD1 (6 bases). Trimming stripped 4 bases from V and 6 bases from J, with 20 bases between. Germline V gene data show CDR1 as SGDLS and CDR2 as YYNGEE. The CDR3 is 15 residues long. CDR3 DNA: TGTGCCAGCAGCCTGATACCCGGGACAACAGGCGAGCAGTACTTC. Its translation is CASSLIPGTTGEQYF.

V usage is TRBV4-3 and J usage is TRBJ1-2; TRBD1 aligns across 7 bases. J lost 6 bases, V lost 0 bases, and 7 bases had no gene match. CDR3 length: 15 amino acids. From germline, CDR1 is LGHNA and CDR2 YSLEER. CDR3 loop: CASSQEWRQGHGYTF. The CDR3 nucleotides read TGCGCCAGCAGCCAAGAATGGAGACAGGGTCATGGCTACACCTTC.

The V call is TRBV7-2, the J call TRBJ1-2; D is perhaps TRBD1 (6 bases). CDR3 length: 14 residues. V lost 0 bases, J lost 8 bases, and 13 bases lay in between. CDR1 SGHTA and CDR2 FQGNSA come from the germline V gene. DNA of the CDR3: TGTGCCAGCAGCTTAGCGACAGGCTTGGGGGGCTACACCTTC. Protein product: CASSLATGLGGYTF. Filled out from reference TRBV7-2 and TRBJ1-2, the complete variable domain reads GAGVSQSPSNKVTEKGKDVELRCDPISGHTALYWYRQSLGQGLEFLIYFQGNSAPDKSGLPSDRFSAERTGGSVSTLTIQRTQQEDSAVYLCASSLATGLGGYTFGSGTRLTVV.

The chain uses TRBV29-1 and TRBJ2-5; D may be TRBD1 or TRBD2 (6 bases each). This CDR3 is 12 amino acids long. The V gene lost 6 bases and the J gene lost 5 bases, with 13 bases spanning the gap. Germline CDR1 and CDR2: SQVTM and ANQGSEA. The DNA of the CDR3 is TGCAGCGTCGGAGGGGGGAGCGAGACCCAGTACTTC. Residues: CSVGGGSETQYF.

This clone appeared a single time. The gene calls are TRBV2 and TRBJ2-5, with D perhaps matching TRBD2 (7 bases). The CDR3 contains 15 residues. The germline gives CDR1 SNHLY, CDR2 FYNNEI. Trimming cost V 1 base and J 5 bases, with 14 bases left between them. CDR3: CASSEGRGGGETQYF. CDR3 sequence (DNA): TGTGCCAGCAGTGAAGGGCGGGGAGGGGGGGAGACCCAGTACTTC. Based on the CDR3 plus reference TRBV2 and TRBJ2-5, the full variable domain is EPEVTQTPSHQVTQMGQEVILRCVPISNHLYFYWYRQILGQKVEFLVSFYNNEISEKSEIFDDQFSVERPDGSNFTLKIRSTKLEDSAMYFCASSEGRGGGETQYFGPGTRLLVL.

The V and J genes are TRBV23-1 and TRBJ2-7; D might be TRBD1 (5 bases). TRBV23-1 is an ORF for which the function is uncertain. V lost 2 bases, J lost 3 bases, and 38 bases lay in between. CDR3 size: 23 residues. This CDR3 is CASSQGKGLGPLMGDGHRYEQYF. The CDR3, as DNA: TGCGCCAGCAGTCAAGGGAAGGGGCTAGGGCCACTAATGGGCGATGGGCATCGCTACGAGCAGTACTTC.

The rearrangement links TRBV29-1 to TRBJ1-2, with D unresolved. The CDR3 consists of 12 residues. Between the trimmed V and J ends, which lost 3 bases and 4 bases, there was a span of 9 bases. Germline CDR1 is SQVTM and CDR2 is ANQGSEA. In nucleotides, the CDR3 is TGCAGCGTTGAGTTGACTGGCTATGGCTACACCTTC. Its protein is CSVELTGYGYTF.

The J gene is TRBJ2-5, the V gene TRBV5-1; 7 bases agree with TRBD1. The germline V gene encodes CDR1 SGHRS and CDR2 YFSETQ. Trimming took 0 bases from V and 0 from J; bases not matched to a gene: 2. The CDR3 consists of 15 residues. As DNA, the CDR3 is TGCGCCAGCAGCTTGGCCGACAGGGACCAAGAGACCCAGTACTTC. It specifies CASSLADRDQETQYF.

The V call is TRBV10-2, the J call TRBJ1-2; 7 nucleotides line up with TRBD1. The V gene's germline CDR1 is WSHSY and CDR2 SAAADI. The CDR3 length is 15 residues. V lost 2 bases and J lost 8; bases outside the gene matches: 11. The CDR3 loop is CASSETKEGAWGYTF. CDR3 in DNA: TGCGCCAGCAGTGAGACAAAAGAGGGGGCCTGGGGCTACACCTTC.

The V and J genes are TRBV30 and TRBJ1-2; 10 nucleotides match TRBD1. The CDR3 runs to 12 residues. The germline CDR1 and CDR2 sequences are GTSNPN and SVGIG (reference sequence). V dropped 7 bases and J dropped 10; count of bases not matched to a gene: 9. Here the CDR3 reads CALTWDRGDYTF. DNA for the CDR3: TGTGCCTTAACCTGGGACAGGGGAGACTACACCTTC.

The chain combines TRBV18 with TRBJ1-4; 11 nucleotides line up with TRBD1. This CDR3 region has 15 residues. The V segment lost 2 bases and the J segment 8 bases; nucleotides outside the gene matches: 4. Germline values: CDR1 KGHSH, CDR2 LQKENI. The CDR3 here is CASSPRTGGLEKLFF. DNA for the CDR3: TGTGCCAGCTCACCAAGGACAGGGGGCCTCGAAAAACTGTTTTTT.

The chain recombines TRBV27 with TRBJ2-7; 9 nucleotides align to TRBD1. J was trimmed by 3 bases and V by 3 bases; bases with no gene match: 3. Germline values: CDR1 MNHEY, CDR2 SMNVEV (reference sequence). The CDR3 loop spans 14 amino acids. CDR3 residues: CASSFLDRGYEQYF. The CDR3 DNA follows: TGTGCCAGCAGTTTTCTGGACAGGGGCTACGAGCAGTACTTC.

The V and J genes are TRBV7-2 and TRBJ2-1; D may be TRBD2 (7 bases). CDR3 length: 16 amino acids. Trimming removed 2 bases from V and 3 bases from J, with 14 bases in between. Looked up from germline, CDR1 is SGHTA and CDR2 is FQGNSA. CDR3 residues: CASSLFAGAVYNEQFF. Written as DNA, the CDR3 is TGTGCCAGCAGCTTATTCGCGGGGGCGGTCTACAATGAGCAGTTCTTC.

The genes are TRBV19 and TRBJ1-2; D is possibly TRBD1 (5 bases). Germline V lookup: CDR1 LNHDA, CDR2 SQIVND (reference sequence). The CDR3 has 13 amino acids. V lost 3 bases to trimming and J lost 8 bases, with 13 bases between them. CDR3 DNA sequence: TGTGCCAGTAGTATGGGTCGCAGGGCCGGCTACACCTTC. Translating it yields CASSMGRRAGYTF.

The V gene is TRBV6-1, the J gene TRBJ2-6; a possible D gene is TRBD1 (5 bases). CDR1 and CDR2 from the germline V gene are MNHNS and SASEGT. V shed 2 bases and J shed 0 bases, with 8 bases lying between them. This CDR3 is 16 amino acids long. The CDR3 nucleotides are TGTGCCAGCAGTGAACTTGACAGCTCTGGGGCCAACGTCCTGACTTTC. This codes for CASSELDSSGANVLTF.

The V gene is TRBV27, the J gene TRBJ1-1; no reliable D call. CDR3 length equals 16 residues. V was cut by 0 bases and J by 5 bases, with 16 bases left in between. The germline gives CDR1 MNHEY, CDR2 SMNVEV (reference sequence). CDR3 residues: CASSLSTQNPRTEAFF. CDR3 coding DNA: TGTGCCAGCAGTTTATCGACCCAGAATCCCCGAACTGAAGCTTTCTTT.

The J gene is TRBJ2-3, the V gene TRBV5-4, with 13 bases matching TRBD2. The CDR3 sequence is 17 residues long. Per the germline V gene, CDR1 is SGHNT and CDR2 is YYREEE (reference sequence). The junction had 6 bases not matched to a gene; V was cut back by 4 bases and J by 1 base. DNA of the CDR3: TGTGCCAGCAGCACCGGTGGACTAGCGGGGGGCACAGATACGCAGTATTTT. Translating gives CASSTGGLAGGTDTQYF.

The V gene is TRBV12-3 or TRBV12-4, the J gene TRBJ1-2; D remains unclear. V lost 1 base and J 6 bases, leaving 9 bases between the germline ends. The CDR3 has 13 amino acids. The CDR3 sequence is CASSLDRKNGYTF. CDR3 DNA: TGTGCCAGCAGTTTAGACCGAAAGAATGGCTACACCTTC.

The rearrangement links TRBV24-1 to TRBJ2-2; no clear D gene. This CDR3 comprises 15 residues. Trimming left V 3 bases short and J 2 bases short, with 9 bases between. CDR1 is KGHDR, CDR2 SFDVKD, per germline. The CDR3 spells CATSDIQDNTGELFF. The DNA for the CDR3 is TGTGCCACCAGTGATATCCAGGATAACACCGGGGAGCTGTTTTTT.

This chain connects TRBV11-2 to TRBJ2-7; tentatively, D is TRBD1 (6 bases). CDR1 and CDR2 from the germline V gene are SGHAT and FQNNGV. V was shortened by 3 bases and J by 5 bases, with 8 bases between the two germline ends. The CDR3 covers 12 residues. This CDR3 is CASSLTGHEQYF. The DNA of the CDR3 is TGTGCCAGCAGCTTGACAGGCCACGAGCAGTACTTC.

The chain couples TRBV7-9 to TRBJ2-5, with 8 bases that match TRBD1. CDR1 and CDR2 from the germline V gene are SEHNR and FQNEAQ (reference sequence). CDR3 size: 15 residues. V lost 3 bases to trimming and J lost 3 bases; unmatched junction nucleotides: 6. In DNA, the CDR3 is TGTGCCAGCAGCTTCCGGGACAGGAGAGAAGAGACCCAGTACTTC. It translates to CASSFRDRREETQYF.